The 5 T cell receptor beta chains below come from one sample, sequenced in a study of T cells in women clearing cervical HPV infection (dated by TCRdb to the late 2010s). Library preparation employed the immunoSEQ multiplex PCR assay. Drawn from immuneACCESS, this table holds only the in-frame rearrangements with V and J called that TCRdb kept. Clones are partly lost; checked studies trace under half to an unresolved V gene and leave the rest unexplained. The sample has about 12,000 clones on record. The ten largest account for roughly 9.4% of the sample. The sequenced material came from blood buffy coat. These receptors came from a woman aged 18 to 75 with a cervical HPV16 infection that either progressed to CIN3+ or cleared (not recorded which).

Comments on this clone: With the read ending 3 residues before the CDR3 end, the germline J gene is used to fill in that end. The rearrangement uses TRBV7-2 and TRBJ2-1; possible D gene TRBD2, 7 bases. This CDR3 contains 15 residues. Trimming took off 1 base at V and 5 bases at J, with 12 bases between the two ends. Germline V gene sequence: CDR1 SGHTA, CDR2 FQGNSA. The CDR3 here is CASSLVRGADNEQFF. The CDR3 bases that were read are TGTGCCAGCAGCTTAGTCCGGGGGGCGGACAATGAG.

With respect to this clone: Sequencing ends 3 residues short of the CDR3 end; the germline J gene provides the rest. The chain joins TRBV5-6 to TRBJ2-5, with TRBD1 matching over 9 bases. Germline V lookup: CDR1 SGHDT, CDR2 YYEEEE. This CDR3 is built from 15 residues. V lost 3 bases to trimming and J lost 2 bases; unmatched junction nucleotides: 5. The CDR3 DNA, read in part, is TGTGCCAGCAGCTCTACAGGGGGCGGGCAAGAGACC. This encodes CASSSTGGGQET. The full CDR3 is CASSSTGGGQETQYF.

As to this clone: The read gets to within 3 residues of the CDR3 end, and the germline J gene fills in the rest. The chain couples TRBV2 to TRBJ1-2, with D possibly being TRBD1 (5 bases). The CDR3 runs to 11 residues. CDR1 is SNHLY and CDR2 is FYNNEI in the germline V gene. The CDR3: CASSEYRGYTF. The DNA read from the CDR3 is TGTGCCAGCAGTGAGTACAGGGGC.

In the case of this clone: The CDR3 extends 3 residues past the end of the read, so its final part is completed from the germline J gene. The chain joins TRBV7-6 to TRBJ2-3, with D possibly TRBD1 on 6 matching bases. The CDR3 totals 15 residues. CDR1 is SGHVS and CDR2 is FNYEAQ in the germline V gene. CDR3 protein: CASSLGLGGQETQYF. CDR3 DNA (partial): TGTGCCAGCAGCTTAGGCCTAGGGGGTCAAGAGACG.

The CDR3: CASGGRDYNSPLHF. The sequenced part of the CDR3 DNA is TGTGCCAGCGGGGGACGAGACTATAATTCACCC. The J gene is TRBJ1-6, the V gene TRBV19, with a tentative D call TRBD1 (5 bases). The CDR3 is cut off 3 residues early in the read; its end comes from the germline J gene. The CDR3 extends over 14 amino acids. The germline V and J ends were trimmed by 9 bases and 3 bases, with 12 bases remaining between them. CDR1 and CDR2 (germline): LNHDA, SQIVND (reference sequence). The complete variable domain, with remaining parts taken from reference TRBV19 and TRBJ1-6, reads DGGITQSPKYLFRKEGQNVTLSCEQNLNHDAMYWYRQDPGQGLRLIYYSQIVNDFQKGDIAEGYSVSREKKESFPLTVTSAQKNPTAFYLCASGGRDYNSPLHFGNGTRLTVT.